Listed below are T cell receptor beta chains from one sample, sequenced in a study of blood T cells in healthy people across ages. TCRdb called the 5' RACE reads again in MiXCR, with one record for every CDR3 protein. The data contain around 1,900,000 distinct CDR3 sequences, 39% of them singletons. The source material was blood. All receptors come from a human donor in good health. The CDR3 runs from the conserved cysteine through the conserved F or W. The D gene is left open where the match is weak. Rows give clone size only sometimes, using once, few, many, or a class for an expanded clone.

j_call	clone_size	v_call	d_call	cdr3_aa	cdr3_nt
TRBJ1-1	.	TRBV15	.	CATSRDYRGSEAFF	TGTGCCACCAGCAGAGATTATCGGGGGTCCGAAGCTTTCTTT
TRBJ2-7	.	TRBV29-1	TRBD1	CSVVGTDYEQYF	TGCAGCGTTGTCGGGACAGATTACGAGCAGTACTTC
TRBJ2-6	.	TRBV28	TRBD1	CASSRQGAPSVLTF	TGTGCCAGCAGTCGGCAGGGGGCACCCAGCGTCCTGACTTTC
TRBJ1-2	.	TRBV20-1	.	CSARDGAVSTYGYTF	TGCAGTGCTAGAGATGGGGCAGTCTCCACGTATGGCTACACCTTC
TRBJ1-2	few	TRBV7-2	TRBD1	CASRSGQGRYGYTF	TGTGCCAGCAGGTCCGGACAGGGGAGATATGGCTACACCTTC
TRBJ2-3	.	TRBV7-2	.	CASSLSRAQRRIDTQYF	TGTGCCAGCAGCTTAAGCAGGGCCCAAAGGAGGATAGATACGCAGTATTTT
TRBJ2-1	few	TRBV12-3/TRBV12-4	TRBD2	CASSRRGTSGINEQFF	TGTGCCAGCAGCCGAAGGGGGACTAGCGGGATTAATGAGCAGTTCTTC
TRBJ2-4	few	TRBV7-2	.	CASSPDWRGNIQYF	TGTGCCAGCAGCCCGGACTGGAGAGGGAACATTCAGTACTTC
TRBJ2-1	.	TRBV24-1	.	CATSDLPEVSEQFF	TGTGCCACCAGTGATTTGCCGGAGGTTTCTGAGCAGTTCTTC
TRBJ1-2	.	TRBV4-2	.	CASRVIGGGYTF	TGTGCCAGCAGGGTAATAGGGGGTGGCTACACCTTC
TRBJ2-1	few	TRBV4-2	.	CASSHLSAGLEFF	TGTGCCAGCAGCCATCTATCCGCGGGGTTGGAGTTCTTC
TRBJ2-3	.	TRBV5-1	.	CASSLSLEPKSAGDADTQYF	TGCGCCAGCAGCTTGTCTCTCGAACCGAAGTCGGCAGGGGATGCAGATACGCAGTATTTT
TRBJ1-2	few	TRBV3-1	.	CASSQDEGNALLYGYTF	TGTGCCAGCAGCCAAGATGAGGGGAATGCTCTCCTCTATGGCTACACCTTC
TRBJ2-3	.	TRBV20-1	.	CSASGEKDTQYF	TGCAGTGCTAGCGGGGAAAAAGATACGCAGTATTTT
TRBJ1-1	.	TRBV7-2	TRBD1	CASSSRGTGWITEAFF	TGTGCCAGCAGCTCAAGAGGGACAGGGTGGATAACTGAAGCTTTCTTT
TRBJ1-2	.	TRBV29-1	.	CSVGGGEGYTF	TGCAGCGTTGGGGGGGGGGAAGGCTACACCTTC
TRBJ1-2	.	TRBV7-9	.	CASSLVVGTHYGYTF	TGTGCCAGCAGCTTAGTAGTAGGGACACACTATGGCTACACCTTC
TRBJ2-5	.	TRBV29-1	.	CSGRALSNLNEQYF	TGCAGCGGGCGGGCCCTTTCAAATCTCAATGAGCAGTACTTC
TRBJ1-1	.	TRBV2	TRBD1	CASFTGQGNTEAFF	TGTGCCAGCTTTACCGGACAGGGGAACACTGAAGCTTTCTTT
TRBJ2-7	few	TRBV5-1	.	CASSASPKPPYEQYF	TGCGCCAGCAGCGCCTCACCGAAGCCCCCTTACGAGCAGTACTTC
TRBJ1-1	.	TRBV20-1	.	CSAQEPGTNTEAFF	TGCAGTGCTCAGGAGCCGGGTACGAACACTGAAGCTTTCTTT
TRBJ2-7	.	TRBV27	TRBD1	CASSWTGKYEQYF	TGTGCCAGCAGTTGGACAGGGAAATACGAGCAGTACTTC
TRBJ2-7	few	TRBV6-1	TRBD1	CASLGQGSCEQYF	TGTGCCAGCCTGGGACAGGGCTCCTGCGAGCAGTACTTC
TRBJ2-1	.	TRBV2	TRBD2	CAGSSGGRNEQFF	TGTGCCGGGTCTAGCGGGGGCCGCAATGAGCAGTTCTTC
TRBJ1-1	.	TRBV27	TRBD1	CASSFITGGLGGTEAFF	TGTGCCAGCAGTTTCATAACAGGGGGCTTGGGAGGCACTGAAGCTTTCTTT
TRBJ1-5	.	TRBV15	.	CATSRDTQTQPQHF	TGTGCCACCAGCAGAGATACCCAGACCCAGCCCCAGCATTTT
TRBJ2-3	few	TRBV28	TRBD1	CASRKRDRPTDTQYF	TGTGCCAGCAGAAAACGGGACAGACCCACAGATACGCAGTATTTT
TRBJ2-4	.	TRBV3-1	.	CASSPGRTSGRLSQYF	TGTGCCAGCAGCCCCGGACGGACGTCAGGAAGATTGTCCCAGTACTTC
TRBJ2-4	few	TRBV10-3	.	CAISDTVAKNIQYF	TGTGCCATCAGTGACACGGTAGCCAAAAACATTCAGTACTTC
TRBJ2-1	many	TRBV7-8	.	CASSLAGRNNEQFF	TGTGCCAGCAGCTTAGCGGGTCGGAACAATGAGCAGTTCTTC
TRBJ2-7	few	TRBV28	TRBD1	CASGGTGLIDEQYF	TGTGCCAGCGGGGGGACAGGGTTGATCGACGAGCAGTACTTC
TRBJ2-1	.	TRBV9	.	CASSWGLGNNEQFF	TGTGCCAGCAGCTGGGGGCTAGGAAACAATGAGCAGTTCTTC
TRBJ2-3	few	TRBV29-1	TRBD2	CGVMSGGADTQYF	TGCGGCGTTATGAGCGGGGGGGCAGATACGCAGTATTTT
TRBJ1-2	few	TRBV10-1	.	CASSPHREHGYTF	TGCGCCAGCAGCCCTCACAGGGAGCATGGCTACACCTTC
TRBJ2-3	.	TRBV7-2	.	CASSLWGGGGPDTQYF	TGTGCCAGCAGCTTATGGGGGGGGGGCGGACCAGATACGCAGTATTTT
TRBJ2-5	.	TRBV6-4	TRBD2	CASSFLPGLEETQYF	TGTGCCAGCAGTTTTCTCCCGGGACTAGAAGAGACCCAGTACTTC
TRBJ1-1	many	TRBV20-1	.	CSAREQILEAFF	TGCAGTGCTAGAGAACAGATCCTTGAAGCTTTCTTT
TRBJ2-7	.	TRBV9	.	CASPIAEGLAPNEQYF	TGTGCCAGCCCCATAGCAGAGGGGCTGGCACCCAACGAGCAGTACTTC
TRBJ2-7	.	TRBV7-2	.	CASSLDWAGSEQYF	TGTGCCAGCAGCTTAGATTGGGCAGGGAGCGAGCAGTACTTC
TRBJ2-3	many	TRBV10-3	.	CAISGPHTDTQYF	TGTGCCATCAGTGGTCCACATACAGATACGCAGTATTTT
TRBJ2-7	few	TRBV7-9	.	CASSLRHLRDEQYF	TGTGCCAGCAGCTTGAGACATCTAAGGGACGAGCAGTACTTC
TRBJ2-4	.	TRBV3-1	.	CASSRALPSRDIQYF	TGTGCCAGCAGCCGGGCCTTACCGTCAAGGGACATTCAGTACTTC
TRBJ2-2	.	TRBV7-9	.	CASSPIVGPGELFF	TGTGCCAGCAGCCCCATTGTGGGTCCCGGGGAGCTGTTTTTT
TRBJ2-1	.	TRBV7-9	.	CASSPALSGQFF	TGTGCCAGCAGCCCTGCCTTGTCGGGACAGTTCTTC
TRBJ1-5	.	TRBV24-1	TRBD1	CATSPTGEGGQPQHF	TGTGCCACCAGTCCGACAGGGGAAGGGGGTCAGCCCCAGCATTTT
TRBJ1-1	.	TRBV9	.	CASSVGGALLNTEAFF	TGTGCCAGCAGCGTTGGGGGGGCACTGTTGAACACTGAAGCTTTCTTT
TRBJ1-5	few	TRBV6-2/TRBV6-3	.	CASSYGGGSQPQHF	TGTGCCAGCAGTTACGGTGGGGGAAGTCAGCCCCAGCATTTT
TRBJ2-5	once	TRBV5-1	.	CASSLGNYQETQYF	TGCGCCAGCAGCTTGGGCAACTACCAAGAGACCCAGTACTTC